What follows are 21 T cell receptor beta chains derived from one specimen sequenced in a study of blood T cell repertoires in COVID-19. Some clones are missing from TCRdb's copy, which holds only in-frame ones; the method was immunoSEQ multiplex PCR. The sample consists of approximately 120,000 clones, around 90% of them appearing once. Sample: peripheral blood. These receptors originate from a middle-aged man with COVID-19, enrolled during active disease.

This clone was seen only once. The gene calls are TRBV9 and TRBJ1-1; D uncertain. The CDR3 covers 13 residues. V lost 0 bases and J lost 6, with 9 bases in between. Germline assignment: CDR1 SGDLS and CDR2 YYNGEE. CDR3 bases: TGTGCCAGCAGCGTAGTGGGGAGCGCTGAAGCTTTCTTT. It encodes CASSVVGSAEAFF.

This rearrangement joins TRBV6-5 to TRBJ1-2; unclear D gene. Germline-derived CDR1 and CDR2 are MNHEY and SVGAGI. The V gene lost 5 bases and the J gene lost 8 bases, with 12 bases spanning the gap. The CDR3 contains 12 residues. CDR3 amino acids: CASSRVGGGYTF. DNA of the CDR3: TGTGCCAGCAGTAGAGTAGGCGGCGGCTACACCTTC.

The chain links TRBV7-2 to TRBJ2-3; TRBD1 might be the D (5 bases). CDR3 length: 14 residues. Between the trimmed V and J ends, which lost 1 base and 9 bases, there was a span of 14 bases. Germline CDR1 reads SGHTA; CDR2 reads FQGNSA. CDR3 loop: CASSLGFGAETQYF. The CDR3 DNA reads as TGTGCCAGCAGCTTAGGATTTGGGGCGGAGACGCAGTATTTT.

The chain recombines TRBV7-7 with TRBJ1-1; no clear D gene. The V and J ends lost 1 base and 1 base respectively, with 4 bases between them. The germline V gene has CDR1 SSHAT and CDR2 FNYEAQ (reference sequence). The CDR3 runs 13 residues. The CDR3 protein is CASSLGQNTEAFF. The DNA of the CDR3 is TGTGCCAGCAGCTTAGGTCAGAACACTGAAGCTTTCTTT.

This clone has only one observation. V gene TRBV28 combines with J gene TRBJ1-5, with TRBD1 as a possible D gene (6 bases). The germline gives CDR1 MDHEN, CDR2 SYDVKM. Trimming removed 2 bases at V and 2 bases at J, with 13 bases between. The CDR3 covers 16 residues. The CDR3, as DNA: TGTGCCAGCAGTTTAACCACAGGGAAGGGCAATCAGCCCCAGCATTTT. Translation: CASSLTTGKGNQPQHF. The full variable domain, its missing parts supplied by reference TRBV28 and TRBJ1-5, is DVKVTQSSRYLVKRTGEKVFLECVQDMDHENMFWYRQDPGLGLRLIYFSYDVKMKEKGDIPEGYSVSREKKERFSLILESASTNQTSMYLCASSLTTGKGNQPQHFGDGTRLSIL.

The rearrangement joins TRBV9 to TRBJ1-2; D is uncertain. The CDR3 consists of 14 residues. The V gene's germline CDR1 is SGDLS and CDR2 YYNGEE. V lost 3 bases and J 2 bases, leaving 11 bases between the germline ends. This CDR3 reads CASSAFGGNYGYTF. The CDR3, as DNA: TGTGCCAGCAGCGCCTTCGGAGGGAACTATGGCTACACCTTC.

This clone was found once. The chain is built from TRBV3-1 (or the pseudogene TRBV3-2) and TRBJ1-2, with a tentative D call TRBD1 (5 bases). The CDR3 consists of 13 residues. Germline-derived CDR1 and CDR2 are LGHDT and YNNKEL (reference sequence). V was pared by 4 bases and J by 2 bases, with 8 bases between. The CDR3 is CASSLNRNYGYTF. For the CDR3, the DNA is TGTGCCAGCAGCCTTAACAGGAACTATGGCTACACCTTC.

The V call is TRBV11-2, the J call TRBJ2-7; a weak D match, TRBD2 (5 bases). Germline lookup yields CDR1 SGHAT and CDR2 FQNNGV. Trimming removed 1 base at V and 12 bases at J, with 10 bases between. CDR3 size: 11 residues. The CDR3 bases are TGTGCCAGCAGCTTAGGAGGGTCACGGTACTTC. This encodes CASSLGGSRYF.

The DNA of the CDR3 is TGTGCCAGCAGTGGGACTAGCACTTTCTACGAGCAGTACTTC. It translates to CASSGTSTFYEQYF. The genes are TRBV2 and TRBJ2-7; 8 bases align to TRBD2. The CDR3 consists of 14 residues. V lost 4 bases to trimming and J lost 3 bases; unmatched junction nucleotides: 5. Germline V CDR1 and CDR2: SNHLY, FYNNEI. The full variable domain, with the rest looked up from reference TRBV2 and TRBJ2-7, is EPEVTQTPSHQVTQMGQEVILRCVPISNHLYFYWYRQILGQKVEFLVSFYNNEISEKSEIFDDQFSVERPDGSNFTLKIRSTKLEDSAMYFCASSGTSTFYEQYFGPGTRLTVT.

The chain carries TRBV28 and TRBJ1-1; no clear D gene. This CDR3 spans 13 amino acids. Trimming pared 5 bases from V and 0 bases from J, leaving 7 bases between. CDR1 MDHEN and CDR2 SYDVKM come from the germline V gene. CDR3 bases: TGTGCCAGCAGTCCCGCGGTGAACACTGAAGCTTTCTTT. This sequence encodes CASSPAVNTEAFF.

The J gene is TRBJ2-3, the V gene TRBV3-1 (or the pseudogene TRBV3-2), with 9 bases lining up with TRBD1. CDR1 and CDR2 from the germline V gene are LGHDT and YNNKEL (reference sequence). The length of the CDR3 is 13 residues. J gave up 1 base and V 10 bases, and 3 bases lay outside the gene matches. CDR3 loop: CATRQGGTDTQYF. In nucleotides, the CDR3 is TGTGCCACCCGACAGGGGGGCACAGATACGCAGTATTTT.

The chain combines TRBV10-2 with TRBJ1-5, with TRBD1 identical over 7 bases. J lost 4 bases, V lost 3 bases, and 6 bases had no gene match. Germline-derived CDR1 and CDR2 are WSHSY and SAAADI. The CDR3 is 15 amino acids. This chain's CDR3 is CASSESDRENQPQHF. The DNA of the CDR3 is TGCGCCAGCAGTGAATCCGACAGGGAGAATCAGCCCCAGCATTTT.

The chain recombines TRBV7-9 with TRBJ2-2; TRBD2 matches at 9 bases. The trim removed 5 bases at V and 2 bases at J, leaving 3 bases unmatched. The germline V gene encodes CDR1 SEHNR and CDR2 FQNEAQ (reference sequence). The CDR3 runs to 15 residues. The CDR3 sequence is CASSRLADNTGELFF. In nucleotides, the CDR3 is TGTGCCAGCAGCAGACTAGCGGATAACACCGGGGAGCTGTTTTTT.

The rearrangement joins TRBV6-2 or TRBV6-3 to TRBJ1-1; D possibly corresponds to TRBD1 (5 bases). The germline V gene encodes CDR1 MNHEY and CDR2 SVGEGT. Deletions cut 7 bases from V and 6 bases from J, with 18 bases between. This CDR3 is built from 14 residues. The CDR3 loop reads CASNPTQGFPEAFF. In DNA, the CDR3 is TGTGCCAGCAACCCTACCCAGGGTTTCCCTGAAGCTTTCTTT.

The rearrangement uses TRBV27 and TRBJ1-5; maybe TRBD1 (6 bases). The germline V gene encodes CDR1 MNHEY and CDR2 SMNVEV (reference sequence). The CDR3 extends over 13 amino acids. Trimming stripped 7 bases from V and 7 bases from J, with 14 bases between. The CDR3 loop reads CASTGGQGQPQHF. In DNA, the CDR3 is TGTGCCAGCACGGGGGGGCAAGGACAGCCCCAGCATTTT.

The rearrangement links TRBV15 to TRBJ1-2, with D possibly TRBD1 on 5 matching bases. CDR3 length equals 14 residues. From germline, CDR1 is LNHNV and CDR2 YYDKDF (reference sequence). The V gene lost 0 bases and the J gene lost 13 bases, with 18 bases spanning the gap. CDR3 in amino acids: CATSRDLAGYVITF. DNA for the CDR3: TGTGCCACCAGCAGAGATCTGGCAGGGTATGTGATCACCTTC.

The CDR3, as DNA: TGTGCCACCAGTGACCGCAACAGTCAGCCCCAGCATTTT. Its translation: CATSDRNSQPQHF. This chain links TRBV24-1 with TRBJ1-5; D not certain. Trimming shortened V by 4 bases and J by 6 bases, and 9 bases separated the two germline ends. CDR1 and CDR2 (germline): KGHDR, SFDVKD. The CDR3 is made up of 13 amino acids.

The DNA for the CDR3 is TGCGCCAGCAGCCAAGCCGGGACAAGGCTAGACTATGGCTACACCTTC. Protein sequence: CASSQAGTRLDYGYTF. The chain links TRBV4-1 to TRBJ1-2; maybe TRBD1 (6 bases). This CDR3 is built from 16 residues. The germline V gene encodes CDR1 MGHRA and CDR2 YSYEKL. V was clipped by 1 base and J by 3 bases, with 15 bases between them.

This clone turned up a few times. The chain has TRBV2 and TRBJ2-1, with 8 bases identical to TRBD2. The CDR3 runs to 14 residues. V was clipped by 4 bases and J by 10 bases; unmatched bases: 9. CDR1 and CDR2 (germline): SNHLY, FYNNEI. The CDR3 bases are TGTGCCAGCAGTGGGGTAGCGGGAACCCCGGAGCAGTTCTTC. Encoded protein: CASSGVAGTPEQFF.

This chain joins TRBV9 and TRBJ2-1; 9 bases line up with TRBD1. Losses at the gene ends were 0 bases for V and 9 bases for J; bases not matched to a gene: 7. Germline values: CDR1 SGDLS, CDR2 YYNGEE. This CDR3 is built from 15 residues. The CDR3 DNA reads TGTGCCAGCAGCGTAGGTGGGACAGGGAGAGGTGAGCAGTTCTTC. Protein sequence: CASSVGGTGRGEQFF.

This clone was found once. The chain carries TRBV10-1 and TRBJ1-5; 8 positions match TRBD1. CDR3 length equals 17 residues. CDR1 is WNHNN and CDR2 is SYGVQD in the germline V gene (reference sequence). Losses at the gene ends were 6 bases for V and 3 bases for J; bases not matched to a gene: 13. DNA for the CDR3: TGCGCCAGCAGCGTCCGGGACAGGCGTATGGACAATCAGCCCCAGCATTTT. Its protein product is CASSVRDRRMDNQPQHF.